Below, 18 T cell receptor beta chains from the same sample are listed, as sequenced in a study of Ad26.COV2.S vaccination and SARS-CoV-2 variants. Specified treatment: roughly 20 received Ad26.COV2.S at low or high dose, single or two shots; 5 received placebo; per-sample allocation not given. At day 63 after the first vaccine or placebo injection, samples were drawn. Using immunoSEQ multiplex PCR, the repertoire was profiled, and TCRdb retains in-frame clones only, with some absent. Found here are around 370,000 clones, approximately 81% of them singletons; the top ten hold roughly 3.5%. This specimen consisted of peripheral blood, obtained in a trial of Ad26.COV2.S vaccine versus placebo. The receptors originated from a person aged 18-60 years who received the Ad26.COV2.S COVID-19 vaccine or a placebo.

In DNA form, the CDR3 reads TGTGCCTGGAGTTCCGCGGGTACGCAGTATTTT. Amino acid sequence: CAWSSAGTQYF. The chain joins TRBV30 to TRBJ2-3; TRBD2 might be the D (5 bases). Germline V lookup: CDR1 GTSNPN, CDR2 SVGIG (reference sequence). Trimming took off 2 bases at V and 8 bases at J, with 8 bases between the two ends. The CDR3 contains 11 residues.

Regarding this clone: One end of the junction varies from germline; a read error may be responsible. The CDR3 nucleotides read TGTGCTAGCAGTGAGCTAGCGGGGGGGCCCCCGGGGACCCAGTACTTC. Translation gives CASSELAGGPPGTQYF. The chain has TRBV7-7 and TRBJ2-5; TRBD2 matches at 12 bases. The germline CDR1 and CDR2 sequences are SSHAT and FNYEAQ (reference sequence). This CDR3 spans 16 amino acids.

The chain uses TRBV6-2 or TRBV6-3 and TRBJ2-1, with 8 bases identical to TRBD2. The CDR3 is 17 residues long. Germline lookup yields CDR1 MNHEY and CDR2 SVGEGT. J gave up 0 bases and V 3 bases, and 7 bases lay outside the gene matches. CDR3 sequence (DNA): TGTGCCAGCAGTTATTTAGCGGGATACTACTCCTACAATGAGCAGTTCTTC. Translating it yields CASSYLAGYYSYNEQFF.

This clone was recorded once. This chain uses TRBV11-2 with TRBJ2-5, with D possibly being TRBD2 (6 bases). The germline V gene has CDR1 SGHAT and CDR2 FQNNGV. The V and J ends lost 4 bases and 2 bases respectively, with 11 bases between them. The CDR3 contains 14 residues. The CDR3 bases are TGTGCCAGCAGCTCCTCGGGACTTCAAGAGACCCAGTACTTC. It is translated as CASSSSGLQETQYF.

The V gene is TRBV29-1, the J gene TRBJ2-2; 11 bases line up with TRBD1. CDR1 is SQVTM and CDR2 is ANQGSEA in the germline V gene. The CDR3 runs to 14 residues. Losses at the gene ends were 4 bases for V and 5 bases for J; bases not matched to a gene: 3. CDR3 amino acids: CSVGTGGRTGELFF. As DNA, the CDR3 is TGCAGCGTTGGGACAGGGGGCCGGACCGGGGAGCTGTTTTTT.

The chain employs TRBV9 and TRBJ2-7; D may be TRBD2 (5 bases). Trimming stripped 3 bases from V and 1 base from J, with 8 bases between. The germline CDR1 and CDR2 sequences are SGDLS and YYNGEE. The CDR3 covers 13 residues. This chain's CDR3 is CASSAGISYEQYF. Here the CDR3 DNA reads TGTGCCAGCAGCGCCGGGATTTCCTACGAGCAGTACTTC.

The rearrangement uses TRBV5-6 and TRBJ2-7; D uncertain. Germline loops: CDR1 SGHDT, CDR2 YYEEEE. This CDR3 comprises 15 residues. Between the trimmed V and J ends, which lost 3 bases and 6 bases, there was a span of 19 bases. The CDR3 is CASSSNYGRSGEQYF. The CDR3 DNA reads TGTGCCAGCAGCTCAAACTATGGACGGTCGGGCGAGCAGTACTTC.

The chain recombines TRBV3-1 (or the pseudogene TRBV3-2) with TRBJ2-3, with TRBD2 matching over 10 bases. V lost 0 bases and J lost 1; bases outside the gene matches: 13. The CDR3 has 20 amino acids. From germline, CDR1 is LGHDT and CDR2 YNNKEL (reference sequence). The CDR3 sequence: CASSQEGPALAGVRTDTQYF. CDR3 sequence (DNA): TGTGCCAGCAGCCAAGAGGGACCTGCTCTAGCGGGGGTGCGCACAGATACGCAGTATTTT.

This chain connects TRBV28 to TRBJ2-1, with a possible D match to TRBD1 (5 bases). The CDR3 sequence is 15 residues long. The germline V gene has CDR1 MDHEN and CDR2 SYDVKM. V dropped 3 bases and J dropped 5 bases, with 14 bases sitting between them. The CDR3 bases are TGTGCCAGCAGTTTGAATGGGCTAGGGGACAATGAGCAGTTCTTC. It specifies CASSLNGLGDNEQFF.

For the CDR3, the DNA is TGTGCCAGCAGTGACTACCGGACCTCCACAGATACGCAGTATTTT. It yields the protein CASSDYRTSTDTQYF. The V call is TRBV6-4, the J call TRBJ2-3; D ambiguous. The CDR3 is 15 residues long. Germline CDR1 reads MRHNA; CDR2 reads SNTAGT. Deletions cut 1 base from V and 2 bases from J, with 10 bases between.

The chain links TRBV6-1 to TRBJ2-7; D uncertain. Germline lookup yields CDR1 MNHNS and CDR2 SASEGT. Trimming removed 0 bases at V and 6 bases at J, with 9 bases between. The CDR3 has 13 amino acids. CDR3: CASSEATWAEQYF. DNA for the CDR3: TGTGCCAGCAGTGAAGCCACTTGGGCCGAGCAGTACTTC.

The gene calls are TRBV5-1 and TRBJ1-5; 11 bases align to TRBD1. Unmatched junction bases numbered 5, after V lost 0 bases and J lost 6 bases. The CDR3 runs to 16 residues. Germline V lookup: CDR1 SGHRS, CDR2 YFSETQ. The CDR3 DNA reads as TGCGCCAGCAGCTTGGGGACAGGGGGCGCAGGTCAGCCCCAGCATTTT. Its translation is CASSLGTGGAGQPQHF.

The gene calls are TRBV19 and TRBJ2-5; 9 bases agree with TRBD1. The germline V gene encodes CDR1 LNHDA and CDR2 SQIVND (reference sequence). The CDR3 length is 14 residues. J lost 7 bases, V lost 6 bases, and 9 bases had no gene match. As DNA, the CDR3 is TGTGCCAGTAGGGACAGGGGTCAGGGGGGGACCCAGTACTTC. The encoded protein is CASRDRGQGGTQYF. The full variable domain, with the rest looked up from reference TRBV19 and TRBJ2-5, is DGGITQSPKYLFRKEGQNVTLSCEQNLNHDAMYWYRQDPGQGLRLIYYSQIVNDFQKGDIAEGYSVSREKKESFPLTVTSAQKNPTAFYLCASRDRGQGGTQYFGPGTRLLVL.

The chain employs TRBV4-3 and TRBJ2-1; 8 bases line up with TRBD2. From germline, CDR1 is LGHNA and CDR2 YSLEER. The CDR3 covers 16 residues. V shed 2 bases, J shed 4 bases, and the junction held 7 bases outside the gene matches. CDR3: CASSQRLAGGYNEQFF. The CDR3 nucleotides are TGCGCCAGCAGCCAACGCCTGGCGGGAGGATACAATGAGCAGTTCTTC.

This clone was seen only once. This chain links TRBV29-1 with TRBJ2-7, with TRBD2 identical over 7 bases. CDR1 SQVTM and CDR2 ANQGSEA come from the germline V gene. V dropped 3 bases and J dropped 0; count of bases not matched to a gene: 5. The CDR3 is 14 residues long. CDR3 residues: CSVDGGRDSYEQYF. CDR3 nucleotides: TGCAGCGTTGATGGCGGGAGAGACTCCTACGAGCAGTACTTC.

V and J are TRBV7-2 and TRBJ1-2, with 7 bases aligning to TRBD1. V shed 6 bases, J shed 4 bases, and the junction held 14 bases outside the gene matches. The CDR3 length is 16 residues. CDR1 SGHTA and CDR2 FQGNSA come from the germline V gene. The CDR3 nucleotides are TGTGCCAGCAGTCGACAATTCGACAGGGACACCTATGGCTACACCTTC. Protein sequence: CASSRQFDRDTYGYTF.

V usage is TRBV5-8 and J usage is TRBJ2-1; D is ambiguous. The CDR3 is 14 residues long. Germline assignment: CDR1 SGHTS and CDR2 YDEGEE. Deletions cut 0 bases from V and 7 bases from J, with 11 bases between. The chain's CDR3 is CASSLVSFRNEQFF. The CDR3, as DNA: TGTGCCAGCAGCTTGGTTAGCTTTAGGAATGAGCAGTTCTTC.

The CDR3 nucleotides read TGTGCCAGCAGCTTAGTATCTATTCCCCAGCAGTATTTT. The encoded protein is CASSLVSIPQQYF. V and J are TRBV7-2 and TRBJ2-3, with D unresolved. V was pared by 1 base and J by 11 bases, with 13 bases between. The CDR3 sequence is 13 residues long. Germline-derived CDR1 and CDR2 are SGHTA and FQGNSA.